Shown below are 12 T cell receptor beta chains from a single sample sequenced in a study of T cells after yellow fever vaccination. TCRdb re-derived calls from the 5' RACE reads in MiXCR, one entry per CDR3 protein. The data contain hundreds of thousands of distinct CDR3 sequences, 12% of them singletons. The sample consisted of PBMCs, taken on the day of the yellow fever booster vaccination. Receptor source: a man aged 25 to 40 who received the YFV17D yellow fever vaccine.

This clonotype has more than one count but fewer than ten. The chain has TRBV29-1 and TRBJ2-7, with D perhaps matching TRBD1 (6 bases). The CDR3 is 16 amino acids. Trimming pared 6 bases from V and 0 bases from J, leaving 21 bases between. Per the germline V gene, CDR1 is SQVTM and CDR2 is ANQGSEA. The CDR3 spells CSVKDSGTRSSYEQYF. The CDR3 coding sequence is TGCAGCGTGAAAGATTCCGGGACAAGGAGCTCCTACGAGCAGTACTTC.

This clonotype has at least ten counts. J is TRBJ2-7 and V is TRBV11-2, with a weak D call TRBD1 (6 bases). Germline CDR1 is SGHAT and CDR2 is FQNNGV. The ends were cut back, 2 bases at V and 4 bases at J, with 9 bases in the middle. CDR3 size: 13 residues. CDR3 DNA: TGTGCCAGCAGCTTAAGGGGGTTGTACGAGCAGTACTTC. This encodes CASSLRGLYEQYF.

This clonotype was seen a handful of times. The V and J genes are TRBV20-1 and TRBJ2-7; D perhaps matches TRBD2 (6 bases). Germline CDR1 is DFQATT and CDR2 is SNEGSKA (reference sequence). CDR3 length equals 14 residues. With 2 bases removed from V and 5 bases from J, the gap between germline ends came to 16 bases. The DNA for the CDR3 is TGCAGTGCTAGACTGCGGGAAATAACCAACGAGCAGTACTTC. Protein sequence: CSARLREITNEQYF.

This chain uses TRBV5-1 with TRBJ2-5; the match to TRBD2 covers 7 bases. Trimming took 3 bases from V and 2 from J; bases not matched to a gene: 7. The CDR3 is 15 residues long. Germline lookup yields CDR1 SGHRS and CDR2 YFSETQ. CDR3 in DNA: TGCGCCAGCAGCTCCCTTAGCGGGCCTCAAGAGACCCAGTACTTC. Its translation: CASSSLSGPQETQYF.

CDR3 in amino acids: CSAAPATYEQYF. The CDR3 DNA reads TGCAGTGCCGCCCCCGCAACCTACGAGCAGTACTTC. The chain has TRBV20-1 and TRBJ2-7; no clear D. The CDR3 length is 12 residues. Germline V gene sequence: CDR1 DFQATT, CDR2 SNEGSKA (reference sequence). V was trimmed by 6 bases and J by 2 bases, leaving 11 bases between them.

The chain couples TRBV20-1 to TRBJ1-2; D might be TRBD1 (5 bases). Germline V gives CDR1 DFQATT, CDR2 SNEGSKA (reference sequence). Trimming stripped 3 bases from V and 7 bases from J, with 15 bases between. The CDR3 runs to 13 residues. The CDR3 reads CSASSRQTAGYTF. The CDR3 nucleotides read TGCAGTGCTAGTTCTCGACAGACCGCTGGCTACACCTTC.

V gene TRBV7-9 combines with J gene TRBJ1-2, with D maybe TRBD1 (5 bases). The CDR3 spans 15 residues. The germline V gene has CDR1 SEHNR and CDR2 FQNEAQ (reference sequence). V lost 7 bases and J lost 6, with 21 bases in between. The CDR3 sequence is CASIPPAAGRHGYTF. For the CDR3, the DNA is TGTGCCAGCATCCCCCCCGCGGCAGGGCGGCATGGCTACACCTTC.

The chain is built from TRBV3-1 and TRBJ2-1; TRBD2 might be the D (6 bases). The CDR3 runs to 15 residues. CDR1 and CDR2 (germline): LGHDT, YNNKEL (reference sequence). V was shortened by 2 bases and J by 3 bases, with 11 bases between the two germline ends. The CDR3 reads CASSQREKVYNEQFF. The DNA of the CDR3 is TGTGCCAGCAGCCAACGGGAGAAGGTCTACAATGAGCAGTTCTTC.

This clonotype has at least ten counts. The rearrangement links TRBV27 to TRBJ1-5, with 8 nucleotides matching TRBD1. Germline V gene sequence: CDR1 MNHEY, CDR2 SMNVEV (reference sequence). The ends lost 6 bases at V and 1 base at J; junction bases unmatched: 2. The CDR3 consists of 14 residues. The CDR3 region has the DNA TGTGCCAGCAGCCAGGGGGCAAGCAATCAGCCCCAGCATTTT. Translating it yields CASSQGASNQPQHF.

The chain joins TRBV20-1 to TRBJ1-4; D uncertain. The CDR3 contains 15 residues. Looked up from germline, CDR1 is DFQATT and CDR2 is SNEGSKA (reference sequence). V was shortened by 6 bases and J by 3 bases, with 17 bases between the two germline ends. Here the CDR3 DNA reads TGCAGTGCCGGCGCCCCCGGGAGAGCTAATGAAAAACTGTTTTTT. Its protein is CSAGAPGRANEKLFF.

V usage is TRBV5-1 and J usage is TRBJ2-4; 9 nucleotides align to TRBD2. Germline CDR1 and CDR2: SGHRS and YFSETQ. V lost 4 bases, J lost 1 base, and 3 bases stayed unmatched. The CDR3 is made up of 15 amino acids. The CDR3 nucleotides read TGCGCCAGCAGCGCGGGAGGGATGGCCAAAAACATTCAGTACTTC. Protein product: CASSAGGMAKNIQYF.

The chain carries TRBV5-1 and TRBJ2-5, with D maybe TRBD1 (7 bases). V was shortened by 9 bases and J by 4 bases, with 19 bases between the two germline ends. The CDR3 has 14 residues. CDR1 is SGHRS and CDR2 is YFSETQ in the germline V gene. For the CDR3, the DNA is TGCGCCACCAGAGCCCAGGGGGGCAGAGAGACCCAGTACTTC. Translated, it gives CATRAQGGRETQYF. The full variable domain, its missing parts supplied by reference TRBV5-1 and TRBJ2-5, is KAGVTQTPRYLIKTRGQQVTLSCSPISGHRSVSWYQQTPGQGLQFLFEYFSETQRNKGNFPGRFSGRQFSNSRSEMNVSTLELGDSALYLCATRAQGGRETQYFGPGTRLLVL.